The 22 T cell receptor beta chains listed next were all sequenced from one sample in a study of Ad26.COV2.S vaccination and SARS-CoV-2 variants. Treatment given: 19 received Ad26.COV2.S at low or high dose, single or two shots; roughly five received placebo; per-sample allocation not given. Collection of the samples took place on day 63 after the first injection of vaccine or placebo. TCRdb keeps only in-frame clones here, not all; method: immunoSEQ multiplex PCR. The sample includes 510,000 or so clones, around nine tenths of them seen just once. This sample comprised peripheral blood, obtained in a trial of Ad26.COV2.S vaccine versus placebo. The receptors were gathered from a person aged 18-60 years who received the Ad26.COV2.S COVID-19 vaccine or a placebo.

The gene calls are TRBV15 and TRBJ2-5; unclear D gene. Per the germline V gene, CDR1 is LNHNV and CDR2 is YYDKDF (reference sequence). Trimming removed 3 bases from V and 4 bases from J, with 12 bases in between. The CDR3 runs 14 residues. The chain's CDR3 is CATSSIIEVETQYF. For the CDR3, the DNA is TGTGCCACCAGCAGTATCATTGAGGTAGAGACCCAGTACTTC. Looking up the rest from reference TRBV15 and TRBJ2-5 gives the full variable domain: DAMVIQNPRYQVTQFGKPVTLSCSQTLNHNVMYWYQQKSSQAPKLLFHYYDKDFNNEADTPDNFQSRRPNTSFCFLDIRSPGLGDTAMYLCATSSIIEVETQYFGPGTRLLVL.

This chain connects TRBV19 to TRBJ2-1; D is possibly TRBD2 (6 bases). Trimming cost V 3 bases and J 5 bases, with 17 bases left between them. The length of the CDR3 is 16 residues. Germline values: CDR1 LNHDA, CDR2 SQIVND (reference sequence). The CDR3 sequence: CASSMKPGLPNNEQFF. The CDR3 bases are TGTGCCAGTAGTATGAAACCGGGACTGCCTAACAATGAGCAGTTCTTC.

This clone was detected once. The rearrangement joins TRBV29-1 to TRBJ2-1; tentative D call: TRBD2 (5 bases). Germline assignment: CDR1 SQVTM and CDR2 ANQGSEA. The ends were cut back, 8 bases at V and 6 bases at J, with 17 bases in the middle. The length of the CDR3 is 13 residues. CDR3 coding DNA: TGCAGCCTTCGTACTAGACCGTCCAATGAGCAGTTCTTC. It yields the protein CSLRTRPSNEQFF.

This clone was detected only a few times. The rearrangement joins TRBV6-2 or TRBV6-3 to TRBJ1-1; D is unresolved. CDR1 is MNHEY, CDR2 SVGEGT, per germline. CDR3 length: 15 residues. The ends were cut back, 6 bases at V and 3 bases at J, with 17 bases in the middle. In DNA form, the CDR3 reads TGTGCCAGCAGCGCTAATTACGGGATTTACACTGAAGCTTTCTTT. Amino acid sequence: CASSANYGIYTEAFF.

CDR3 in DNA: TGTGCCAGCAGCTTAGAAGGTAGCCAAGAGACCCAGTACTTC. Its protein is CASSLEGSQETQYF. The chain carries TRBV7-9 and TRBJ2-5, with unresolved D. The V gene lost 1 base and the J gene lost 1 base, with 7 bases spanning the gap. Germline-derived CDR1 and CDR2 are SEHNR and FQNEAQ (reference sequence). The CDR3 spans 14 residues.

The genes are TRBV6-2 or TRBV6-3 and TRBJ2-4; TRBD2 matches at 13 bases. Per germline, CDR1 MNHEY and CDR2 SVGEGT. J gave up 3 bases and V 6 bases, and 2 bases lay outside the gene matches. This CDR3 region has 15 residues. This CDR3 is CASSRLAGGKNIQYF. The CDR3 coding sequence is TGTGCCAGCAGCCGACTAGCGGGGGGCAAAAACATTCAGTACTTC.

V gene TRBV2 combines with J gene TRBJ1-3, with 9 nucleotides matching TRBD1. The V and J ends lost 7 bases and 0 bases, in that order; junction bases with no gene match: 7. CDR3 size: 16 residues. Looked up from germline, CDR1 is SNHLY and CDR2 is FYNNEI. The CDR3: CASMTGGLVSGNTIYF. The CDR3 DNA sequence: TGTGCCAGCATGACAGGGGGTCTCGTCTCTGGAAACACCATATATTTT.

The V call is TRBV5-4, the J call TRBJ1-6; 7 nucleotides agree with TRBD1. CDR3 length: 14 amino acids. Germline V gives CDR1 SGHNT, CDR2 YYREEE (reference sequence). V lost 4 bases, J lost 8 bases, and 6 bases stayed unmatched. The CDR3 DNA follows: TGTGCCAGCAGCACTGACACAGGGGATTCACCCCTCCACTTT. It encodes CASSTDTGDSPLHF.

The chain employs TRBV25-1 and TRBJ1-4; D possibly corresponds to TRBD1 (6 bases). Between the trimmed V and J ends, which lost 6 bases and 3 bases, there was a span of 8 bases. This CDR3 comprises 13 residues. CDR1 and CDR2 (germline): MGHDK, SYGVNS. CDR3 loop: CASRDSPNEKLFF. DNA of the CDR3: TGTGCCAGCAGGGACAGTCCTAATGAAAAACTGTTTTTT. Full variable domain (outside the CDR3, taken from reference TRBV25-1 and TRBJ1-4): EADIYQTPRYLVIGTGKKITLECSQTMGHDKMYWYQQDPGMELHLIHYSYGVNSTEKGDLSSESTVSRIRTEHFPLTLESARPSHTSQYLCASRDSPNEKLFFGSGTQLSVL.

The V call is TRBV29-1, the J call TRBJ2-3; D is perhaps TRBD1 (5 bases). The CDR3 sequence is 12 residues long. The germline V gene encodes CDR1 SQVTM and CDR2 ANQGSEA. Trimming left V 5 bases short and J 6 bases short, with 12 bases between. In DNA, the CDR3 is TGCAGCGTTTGGTCCCAGGGCGATACGCAGTATTTT. Protein: CSVWSQGDTQYF.

With respect to this clone: This same CDR3 is encoded by further DNA sequences in the sample. The V gene is TRBV5-1, the J gene TRBJ2-1; D may match TRBD1 or TRBD2 (5 bases each). The CDR3 extends over 15 amino acids. Germline CDR1 is SGHRS and CDR2 is YFSETQ. V was cut by 0 bases and J by 0 bases, with 7 bases left in between. The CDR3 protein is CASSLGGSSYNEQFF. The CDR3 nucleotides are TGCGCCAGCAGCTTGGGGGGGAGCTCCTACAATGAGCAGTTCTTC.

The J gene is TRBJ2-5, the V gene TRBV6-6, with 9 nucleotides matching TRBD2. Germline CDR1 reads MNHNY; CDR2 reads SVGAGI (reference sequence). The V gene end was trimmed by 5 bases and the J gene end by 5 bases; junction bases not matched to a gene: 6. This CDR3 spans 14 amino acids. DNA for the CDR3: TGTGCCAGCAGTGGCGGACTAGCGAGGGAGACCCAGTACTTC. Protein sequence: CASSGGLARETQYF.

The V and J genes are TRBV5-6 and TRBJ1-1, with a weak D call TRBD1 (5 bases). The CDR3 runs to 14 residues. Trimming removed 0 bases from V and 2 bases from J, with 8 bases in between. Germline loops: CDR1 SGHDT, CDR2 YYEEEE. CDR3 nucleotides: TGTGCCAGCAGCTTGGTGGGGGTTAACACTGAAGCTTTCTTT. It is translated as CASSLVGVNTEAFF.

This clone showed up just once. The rearrangement joins TRBV7-6 to TRBJ2-7; D perhaps matches TRBD1 (6 bases). Trimming took 5 bases from V and 2 from J, leaving 16 bases between them. The CDR3 covers 15 residues. CDR1 and CDR2 (germline): SGHVS, FNYEAQ. The CDR3 region is CASSTQGVLTYEQYF. In nucleotides, the CDR3 is TGTGCCAGCAGCACACAGGGAGTCCTGACCTACGAGCAGTACTTC.

A few counts support this clone. The chain is built from TRBV9 and TRBJ1-1, with D possibly TRBD1 on 6 matching bases. V lost 0 bases to trimming and J lost 6 bases, with 12 bases between them. Germline CDR1 reads SGDLS; CDR2 reads YYNGEE. The CDR3 totals 14 residues. CDR3 protein: CASSVDLDSPEAFF. The CDR3 DNA reads TGTGCCAGCAGCGTAGATCTGGACAGCCCTGAAGCTTTCTTT. Combining the CDR3 with reference TRBV9 and TRBJ1-1 gives the whole variable domain DSGVTQTPKHLITATGQRVTLRCSPRSGDLSVYWYQQSLDQGLQFLIQYYNGEERAKGNILERFSAQQFPDLHSELNLSSLELGDSALYFCASSVDLDSPEAFFGQGTRLTVV.

CDR3 DNA sequence: TGTGCCAGCCGGGGGGGGATCGGCTATGGCTACACCTTC. It codes for CASRGGIGYGYTF. The chain joins TRBV3-1 (or the pseudogene TRBV3-2) to TRBJ1-2; the D gene is possibly TRBD1 (5 bases). Looked up from germline, CDR1 is LGHDT and CDR2 is YNNKEL (reference sequence). The CDR3 consists of 13 residues. Trimming shortened V by 8 bases and J by 4 bases, and 14 bases separated the two germline ends.

V gene TRBV21-1 combines with J gene TRBJ1-5. TRBV21-1 is listed as a pseudogene. This CDR3 region has 12 residues. In nucleotides, the CDR3 is TGTGCCAGCAGCCGAACCGGTCAGCCCCAGCATTTT. Its protein is CASSRTGQPQHF.

The chain combines TRBV27 with TRBJ2-1; either TRBD1 or TRBD2 may supply D (5 bases each). V lost 3 bases, J lost 7 bases, and 13 bases lay in between. The CDR3 runs 14 residues. CDR1 is MNHEY and CDR2 is SMNVEV in the germline V gene (reference sequence). The CDR3 loop reads CASSFGRESNEQFF. CDR3 sequence (DNA): TGTGCCAGCAGTTTTGGCAGGGAGTCGAATGAGCAGTTCTTC.

V is TRBV6-5 and J is TRBJ2-7, with D tentatively TRBD1 or TRBD2 (7 bases each). V lost 5 bases and J lost 5, with 13 bases in between. The CDR3 runs to 13 residues. Germline CDR1 is MNHEY and CDR2 is SVGAGI. The CDR3 region is CASSRTRGHEQYF. As DNA, the CDR3 is TGTGCCAGCAGTCGGACTAGGGGGCACGAGCAGTACTTC.

This clone has a handful of counts. The chain employs TRBV7-9 and TRBJ2-7, with TRBD2 matching over 8 bases. The germline V gene encodes CDR1 SEHNR and CDR2 FQNEAQ (reference sequence). There are 16 residues in the CDR3. Trimming at V came to 5 bases and at J to 4 bases, leaving 13 bases not matched to a gene. The CDR3, as DNA: TGTGCCAGCAGCGGCGTTTCGGGGGGGCTACGTTACGAGCAGTACTTC. Protein product: CASSGVSGGLRYEQYF.

This clone was seen just once. In the same sample, other DNA sequences code for this CDR3. The chain employs TRBV28 and TRBJ2-7; the D gene is possibly TRBD2 (6 bases). Germline lookup yields CDR1 MDHEN and CDR2 SYDVKM. This CDR3 is built from 14 residues. Deletions cut 2 bases from V and 4 bases from J, with 12 bases between. Written as DNA, the CDR3 is TGTGCCAGCAGTTTAGGGGGGAGTGCGTACGAGCAGTACTTC. It is translated as CASSLGGSAYEQYF.

V is TRBV28 and J is TRBJ1-5; a weak D match, TRBD1 (5 bases). CDR3 size: 15 residues. The germline V gene has CDR1 MDHEN and CDR2 SYDVKM. V was shortened by 4 bases and J by 6 bases, with 16 bases between the two germline ends. This CDR3 is CASSSSAGLTQPQHF. CDR3 nucleotides: TGTGCCAGCAGTTCGTCAGCAGGGTTGACTCAGCCCCAGCATTTT. Full variable domain (missing parts from reference TRBV28 and TRBJ1-5): DVKVTQSSRYLVKRTGEKVFLECVQDMDHENMFWYRQDPGLGLRLIYFSYDVKMKEKGDIPEGYSVSREKKERFSLILESASTNQTSMYLCASSSSAGLTQPQHFGDGTRLSIL.